This record covers a single T cell receptor beta chain. TCRdb re-called the RACE reads with MiXCR, one entry per CDR3 protein. Among a few hundred thousand distinct CDR3 sequences listed, around 6% were seen once. Time point described: patch test 2, 6 weeks after DPC sensitization. Treatment defined: therapeutic diphenylcyclopropenone sensitization with weekly scalp DPC. These data are taken from a study of human T cells and chemical hapten exposure. The overall study: Cases of alopecia areata, totalis or universalis occurred in a predominantly female patient group.

Trimming left V 1 base short and J 0 bases short, with 9 bases between. The CDR3 contains 16 residues. Germline V CDR1 and CDR2: SNHLY, FYNNEI. This sample comprised whole blood, obtained in connection with sensitization to the hapten diphenylcyclopropenone (DPC). This TCR was recovered from a woman aged 18-30 years with alopecia areata. Some clones in this sample may be carry-over from other donors' samples. The rearrangement joins TRBV2 to TRBJ1-4, with D hard to call. Written as DNA, the CDR3 is TGTGCCAGCAGTGAAGAACAGCTTGCAACTAATGAAAAACTGTTTTTT. Amino acid sequence: CASSEEQLATNEKLFF.